This T cell receptor (beta chain) originates from a study of identical twins. Study-level findings and limits: The presence of invariant MAIT and iNKT cells could partly confound analyses of zero-insertion sequences. When twins shared out-of-frame alpha sequences, those sequences had excess low generation probability.

The CDR3 has 12 amino acids. CDR1 is SQVTM, CDR2 ANQGSEA, per germline. V lost 4 bases, J lost 0 bases, and 0 bases stayed unmatched. TCRdb re-derived calls from the 5' RACE reads in MiXCR, one entry per CDR3 protein. The profile shows 600,000 to 700,000 distinct CDR3 sequences, 21% of them singletons. This clonotype has a count of ten or more. The target antigen is unknown. Separately, the same data were catalogued under a study of T cells expressing NK-cell markers. That source adds: It was sorted CD3+CD56+NKG2C+, CD3+CD56+NKG2C- and CD3+CD56-NKG2C+ T cells that supplied the TCR beta repertoires. NKG2C+ dominant clonotypes from over 5 donors made up roughly 1.0-7.5% of CD8+ T cells.

Sequences were obtained from PBMCs. The sequence came from a woman aged 18-35 years in good health. J is TRBJ2-7 and V is TRBV29-1; 7 positions match TRBD1. CDR3 protein: CSVGDSSYEQYF. DNA of the CDR3: TGCAGCGTTGGGGACAGCTCCTACGAGCAGTACTTC.